This is a list of T cell receptor beta chains from one sample in a study of shared clonotypes between healthy human individuals. Data came from immunoSEQ multiplex PCR; TCRdb stores just in-frame clones and leaves some out. The repertoire holds about 2.4 million clones, with about 92% as singletons. The specimen was naive CD4+ T cells sorted from blood. These receptors all come from a man younger than 35 in good health. The CDR3 runs from the conserved cysteine through the conserved F or W. D genes are given only for firm matches. Expanded clones are given a class, and other clones once, few, many or no size at all.

D gene	V gene	clone size	J gene	CDR3 DNA	CDR3 protein
.	TRBV7-9	.	TRBJ1-6	TGTGCCAGCAGCGCCAGGGAACTGGTCACCTATAATTCACCCCTCCACTTT	CASSARELVTYNSPLHF
TRBD2	TRBV4-3	.	TRBJ2-1	TGCGCCAGCAGCAATACTAGCGGGAGGGCCTGGGGCAATGAGCAGTTCTTC	CASSNTSGRAWGNEQFF
.	TRBV6-5	.	TRBJ2-2	TGTGCCAGCAGTTCAGGACGATCGAACACCGGGGAGCTGTTTTTT	CASSSGRSNTGELFF
.	TRBV11-2	.	TRBJ2-1	TGTGCCAGCAGCTTGAACTTTCTCTACAATGAGCAGTTCTTC	CASSLNFLYNEQFF
TRBD2	TRBV27	.	TRBJ2-2	TGTGCCAGCAGGAGCGGGATGGTGAACACCGGGGAGCTGTTTTTT	CASRSGMVNTGELFF
.	TRBV4-1	.	TRBJ2-5	TGCGCCAGCAGCCAACCCCGGGAGACCCAGTACTTC	CASSQPRETQYF
.	TRBV18	once	TRBJ2-3	TGTGCCAGCTCACCACCTGCCGGCACAGATACGCAGTATTTT	CASSPPAGTDTQYF
.	TRBV18	.	TRBJ1-2	TGTGCCAGCTCACCTTTGCCCCTTGGACAGTCTAACTATGGCTACACCTTC	CASSPLPLGQSNYGYTF
.	TRBV10-2	.	TRBJ2-1	TGCGCCAGCAGTGTTACAGTTGCCTACAATGAGCAGTTCTTC	CASSVTVAYNEQFF
.	TRBV28	few	TRBJ2-7	TGTGCCAGCAGTCCCGGGACACCCTACGAGCAGTACTTC	CASSPGTPYEQYF
.	TRBV7-3	.	TRBJ2-1	TGTGCCAGCAGCTTAGCCTGGGGCGGTTACAATGAGCAGTTCTTC	CASSLAWGGYNEQFF
TRBD1	TRBV9	.	TRBJ1-2	TGTGCCAGCAGCGTAGAGAACGGGACAGGGGGCTTCTATGGCTACACCTTC	CASSVENGTGGFYGYTF
TRBD2	TRBV5-1	.	TRBJ2-1	TGCGCCAGCAGCCCGACTAGCGGGAGCTGGGAGCAGTTCTTC	CASSPTSGSWEQFF
TRBD1	TRBV5-1	.	TRBJ1-5	TGCGCCAGCAGCTTAACAGGGGACAATCAGCCCCAGCATTTT	CASSLTGDNQPQHF
.	TRBV30	.	TRBJ2-1	TGTGCCTGGAGTGTTCAGGACTACGAGCAGTTCTTC	CAWSVQDYEQFF
TRBD2	TRBV6-5	once	TRBJ2-1	TGTGCCAGCAGAATAGCGGGAGTCACCTACAATGAGCAGTTCTTC	CASRIAGVTYNEQFF
TRBD2	TRBV10-3	.	TRBJ2-7	TGTGCCATCAGTGTTGGACTAGCGGGAGGCGAGCAGTACTTC	CAISVGLAGGEQYF
.	TRBV6-6	.	TRBJ2-5	TGTGCCAGCACCCCCGGGCCCGGGGCTAGCGTGGCCCAGTACTTC	CASTPGPGASVAQYF
TRBD1	TRBV11-3	.	TRBJ2-3	TGTGCCAGCAGCTCCGGGACAGCCGTCAGCACAGATACGCAGTATTTT	CASSSGTAVSTDTQYF
TRBD1	TRBV7-9	few	TRBJ2-7	TGTGCCAGCAGCCCAGGGGGACAGGGGGAAAGAGAGCAGTACTTC	CASSPGGQGEREQYF